The subject of this entry is one T cell receptor (beta chain). Its matching antigen is unknown. This specimen belongs to a study of T cell responses to AZD1222 COVID-19 vaccine. Looking at the study overall: Second-dose schedules of about 4 or about 12 weeks were combined.

CDR1 is SGHTA, CDR2 FQGTGA, per germline. Trimming removed 3 bases from V and 4 bases from J; junction bases left unmatched: 9. CDR3 length: 16 amino acids. Here immunoSEQ multiplex PCR was the method, and the copy in TCRdb shows in-frame clones only, minus some. This table has around 260,000 clones, over 90% appearing once. General study points: Donors were chiefly white British, with a greater number of females, and clonal diversity was perhaps underestimated. Unmutated variant regions are reportedly the target of nearly half of TCRs that are spike-specific. An increase in Spike-specific TCR breadth and depth was observed after two AZD1222 doses.

The receptor was isolated from an adult in good health. The sequenced sample was peripheral blood, obtained on day 0 of AZD1222 vaccination. The chain employs TRBV7-3 and TRBJ2-3; 8 bases align to TRBD2. The CDR3 protein is CASSFGGANRPDTQYF. For the CDR3, the DNA is TGTGCCAGCAGCTTCGGGGGGGCTAACCGTCCAGATACGCAGTATTTT.